These T cell receptor beta chains were read from a single sample in a study of T cell changes during pregnancy in multiple sclerosis. Measured with immunoSEQ multiplex PCR; TCRdb has only the in-frame clones, and not every one. The repertoire consists of 30,000 to 40,000 clones, with just over 90% occurring once and the leading ten covering roughly 0.37%. This material consisted of CD4+ T cells from peripheral blood mononuclear cells, taken in the third trimester of pregnancy. The origin of the receptors is a female donor in good health, enrolled as a control in a pregnancy study. CDR3s include the opening cysteine and the closing phenylalanine or tryptophan. Fields, in order: clone size, D gene, V gene, J gene, CDR3 protein, CDR3 DNA. The D gene is left open where the match is weak. Size values are once, few and many counts, or a class for expanded clones, and some rows have none.

-,TRBD1,TRBV5-4,TRBJ1-2,CASSLDRGGYGYTF,TGTGCCAGCAGCTTGGACAGGGGGGGCTATGGCTACACCTTC
-,-,TRBV7-9,TRBJ1-6,CASASQGNNSPLHF,TGTGCCAGCGCCTCCCAGGGGAATAATTCACCCCTCCACTTT
-,-,TRBV14,TRBJ1-2,CASSHRGNYGYTF,TGTGCCAGCAGCCACCGAGGGAACTATGGCTACACCTTC
-,TRBD1,TRBV5-1,TRBJ1-1,CASSPLNRGPMNTEAFF,TGCGCCAGCAGCCCCTTAAACAGGGGGCCCATGAACACTGAAGCTTTCTTT
-,-,TRBV2,TRBJ2-7,CASGQGTYEQYF,TGTGCAAGCGGCCAGGGCACCTACGAGCAGTACTTC
-,TRBD1,TRBV7-9,TRBJ1-3,CASSGGQGLGSSGNTIYF,TGTGCCAGCAGCGGGGGACAGGGACTAGGGAGCTCTGGAAACACCATATATTTT
-,-,TRBV5-1,TRBJ2-2,CASSPGLFNTGELFF,TGCGCCAGCAGCCCCGGACTCTTCAACACCGGGGAGCTGTTTTTT
-,-,TRBV29-1,TRBJ2-4,CSAEGGGAKNIQYF,TGCAGCGCTGAGGGGGGTGGGGCCAAAAACATTCAGTACTTC
once,-,TRBV19,TRBJ2-3,CASSMNGLTDTQYF,TGTGCCAGTAGTATGAACGGTCTCACAGATACGCAGTATTTT
-,TRBD2,TRBV6-4,TRBJ2-1,CASSPTSGGTEEQFF,TGTGCCAGCAGCCCTACTAGCGGGGGAACAGAGGAGCAGTTCTTC
-,-,TRBV7-6,TRBJ2-5,CASSSQTANQETQYF,TGTGCCAGCAGCTCCCAGACTGCTAACCAAGAGACCCAGTACTTC
-,-,TRBV27,TRBJ2-1,CASRRGLYNEQFF,TGTGCCAGCAGGCGGGGTCTTTACAATGAGCAGTTCTTC
-,-,TRBV5-4,TRBJ1-1,CASSPSTGLMNTEAFF,TGTGCCAGCAGCCCCTCGACAGGACTCATGAACACTGAAGCTTTCTTT
-,TRBD2,TRBV9,TRBJ2-7,CASSEGWTSGSRSYEQYF,TGTGCCAGCAGCGAGGGATGGACTAGCGGGAGTAGGTCCTACGAGCAGTACTTC
-,TRBD2,TRBV5-4,TRBJ2-3,CAGKHGGRGTDTQYF,TGTGCCGGAAAGCATGGCGGGAGAGGCACAGATACGCAGTATTTT
-,-,TRBV28,TRBJ2-7,CASGGEHGQLSYEQYF,TGTGCCAGCGGGGGAGAACATGGACAGCTGTCCTACGAGCAGTACTTC
-,-,TRBV7-2,TRBJ2-7,CASSHHTRGREQYF,TGTGCCAGCAGCCACCACACCAGGGGCCGGGAGCAGTACTTC